This TCR beta chain derives from a study of blood T cells in healthy people across ages. General study findings and limits: Comparison with aged donors showed that long-lived donors had more naive CD4+ cells and higher diversity.

Samples had at least 7 million PBMCs isolated from them. With each sample, at least 5 micrograms of total RNA were extracted. For the second PCR, which ran for roughly 7 to 11 cycles, a sample-barcoded 5' primer and a J-beta primer mix were used. TCRdb independently ran MiXCR on the 5' RACE reads; one entry per CDR3 protein. Of 870,000 or so distinct CDR3 sequences in the sample, around 28% are singletons; the top ten hold 17%. This clonotype was detected ten times or more. Its target is unknown. The CDR3 sequence is 14 residues long. V was trimmed by 4 bases and J by 5 bases, leaving 17 bases between them. The germline CDR1 and CDR2 sequences are DFQATT and SNEGSKA (reference sequence).

The chain employs TRBV20-1 and TRBJ1-2; D possibly corresponds to TRBD1 (6 bases). Sample: blood. The clonotype originates from a woman of 80 years or more in good health. The CDR3 nucleotides read TGCAGTGCTACCTTGACAGGAGGCGCTTATGGCTACACCTTC. It translates to CSATLTGGAYGYTF.